This T cell receptor (beta chain) was sequenced in a study of cytomegalovirus exposure and HLA in healthy donors. Overall study findings and caveats: The study found most TCR sequences rare, yet found some public TCRs in many donors. Subsequent analysis showed first-cohort TCR clusters tending to co-occur in 120 validation repertoires.

V was trimmed by 5 bases and J by 4 bases, leaving 14 bases between them. Germline V lookup: CDR1 GTSNPN, CDR2 SVGIG (reference sequence). CDR3 size: 13 residues. Worth noting for this clone: Its specificity is unknown.

TCRdb keeps only in-frame clones here, not all; method: immunoSEQ multiplex PCR. Counted here are approximately 160,000 clones, roughly 86% occurring once; the ten biggest clones make up about a tenth. Sequencing was carried out using PBMCs. The chain links TRBV30 to TRBJ1-1; D remains unclear. This clonotype was obtained from a woman under 30 in good health and CMV-seropositive. CDR3 amino acids: CAWQQDRGTEAFF. CDR3 sequence (DNA): TGTGCCTGGCAGCAGGACCGGGGCACTGAAGCTTTCTTT.